This passage covers 17 T cell receptor beta chains from one sample sequenced in a study of CD8 T cells in ankylosing spondylitis. Their target antigens are unknown. Each CDR3 protein gets one entry after TCRdb re-called the 5' RACE reads with MiXCR. The table lists more than 650,000 distinct CDR3 sequences, 12% of them singletons. Points from the study as a whole: Characteristic of ankylosing spondylitis blood, it appeared, was a TCR beta motif comprising several highly homologous variants.

What was sequenced was blood, either unsorted or a sorted T cell fraction (not recorded which). The receptors were gathered from a male donor with ankylosing spondylitis.

This clonotype appeared a few times. The chain links TRBV7-9 to TRBJ2-7; D uncertain. The germline V gene has CDR1 SEHNR and CDR2 FQNEAQ (reference sequence). V was clipped by 0 bases and J by 9 bases, with 9 bases between them. The CDR3 is made up of 12 amino acids. The chain's CDR3 is CASSLAGSLQYF. The CDR3 DNA sequence: TGTGCCAGCAGCTTAGCTGGCTCCCTGCAGTACTTC.

This clonotype turned up a few times. The chain employs TRBV7-2 and TRBJ2-1; TRBD1 or TRBD2 may be the D gene (6 bases each). V dropped 4 bases and J dropped 5 bases, with 12 bases sitting between them. The germline gives CDR1 SGHTA, CDR2 FQGNSA. This CDR3 has 14 amino acids. DNA of the CDR3: TGTGCCAGCAGCTGGGGGGCCCAAAACAATGAGCAGTTCTTC. This gives the protein CASSWGAQNNEQFF. Combining the CDR3 with reference TRBV7-2 and TRBJ2-1 gives the whole variable domain GAGVSQSPSNKVTEKGKDVELRCDPISGHTALYWYRQSLGQGLEFLIYFQGNSAPDKSGLPSDRFSAERTGGSVSTLTIQRTQQEDSAVYLCASSWGAQNNEQFFGPGTRLTVL.

The chain is built from TRBV28 and TRBJ2-7; D gene uncertain. The V end was cut by 5 bases, the J end by 3 bases, with 14 bases between. The CDR3 is made up of 14 amino acids. From germline, CDR1 is MDHEN and CDR2 SYDVKM. As DNA, the CDR3 is TGTGCCAGCAGTCTAACTTTGGACGGCTACGAGCAGTACTTC. This translates into CASSLTLDGYEQYF.

This clonotype was counted at least ten times. The gene calls are TRBV7-9 and TRBJ1-5, with TRBD1 matching 10 bases. Looked up from germline, CDR1 is SEHNR and CDR2 is FQNEAQ (reference sequence). V shed 3 bases, J shed 7 bases, and the junction held 3 bases outside the gene matches. The CDR3 is 14 residues long. The CDR3 DNA reads TGTGCCAGCAGCTTCGGGACAGGGGCCCAGCCCCAGCATTTT. Translating gives CASSFGTGAQPQHF.

Many counts were recorded for this clonotype. The chain has TRBV24-1 and TRBJ2-1; TRBD1 matches 9 bases. This CDR3 has 16 amino acids. V shed 4 bases, J shed 9 bases, and the junction held 12 bases outside the gene matches. Germline assignment: CDR1 KGHDR and CDR2 SFDVKD. CDR3 DNA: TGTGCCACCAGTGACTCGCCCTTCACAGGGGGCAGTGAGCAGTTCTTC. This translates into CATSDSPFTGGSEQFF.

The sample holds one count of this clonotype. The genes are TRBV4-1 and TRBJ2-5; tentative D call: TRBD2 (6 bases). The DNA end is more similar to TRBJ2-1, so the J call may be wrong. The CDR3 loop spans 14 amino acids. Per germline, CDR1 MGHRA and CDR2 YSYEKL. DNA of the CDR3: TGCGCCAGCAGCCAAGGACTGCGGGAAGAGACCCAGTTCTTC. It translates to CASSQGLREETQFF.

This clonotype was seen only a few times. This chain uses TRBV29-1 with TRBJ2-7; D unclear. The germline V gene encodes CDR1 SQVTM and CDR2 ANQGSEA. Trimming cost V 4 bases and J 0 bases, with 13 bases left between them. This CDR3 is 14 amino acids long. CDR3 sequence (DNA): TGCAGCGTTGGATCGGATTACTACTCCTACGAGCAGTACTTC. The encoded protein is CSVGSDYYSYEQYF.

V is TRBV5-1 and J is TRBJ1-1; 7 nucleotides agree with TRBD1. V was clipped by 4 bases and J by 1 base; unmatched bases: 7. This CDR3 has 15 residues. Germline CDR1 SGHRS, CDR2 YFSETQ. CDR3 sequence (DNA): TGCGCCAGCAGCCCTGCGACAGGGCCGAACACTGAAGCTTTCTTT. Translation gives CASSPATGPNTEAFF.

This clonotype has only a few counts. The chain is built from TRBV2 and TRBJ1-6, with a weak D call TRBD1 (6 bases). Germline V gene lookup returns CDR1 SNHLY and CDR2 FYNNEI. V shed 7 bases and J shed 10 bases, with 14 bases lying between them. CDR3 length: 13 amino acids. The chain's CDR3 is CASIRGIESPLHF. The CDR3 DNA is TGTGCCAGCATTAGGGGGATAGAATCACCCCTCCACTTT. Using reference TRBV2 and TRBJ1-6 for the parts outside the CDR3, the full variable domain is EPEVTQTPSHQVTQMGQEVILRCVPISNHLYFYWYRQILGQKVEFLVSFYNNEISEKSEIFDDQFSVERPDGSNFTLKIRSTKLEDSAMYFCASIRGIESPLHFGNGTRLTVT.

This clonotype was found many times. The chain links TRBV5-1 to TRBJ2-1; D is perhaps TRBD1 or TRBD2 (5 bases each). Germline V gives CDR1 SGHRS, CDR2 YFSETQ. The CDR3 length is 17 residues. V lost 0 bases, J lost 0 bases, and 13 bases lay in between. The CDR3 DNA reads as TGCGCCAGCAGCTTGGGTGGGACGGGTAGCTCCTACAATGAGCAGTTCTTC. Translation: CASSLGGTGSSYNEQFF.

This clonotype turned up a few times. CDR3 DNA sequence: TGCAGTGCCTCTCCGGGACAGGTCGCAACTAATGAAAAACTGTTTTTT. Residues: CSASPGQVATNEKLFF. The chain employs TRBV20-1 and TRBJ1-4; the match to TRBD1 covers 8 bases. The CDR3 contains 16 residues. Germline assignment: CDR1 DFQATT and CDR2 SNEGSKA (reference sequence). Losses at the gene ends were 6 bases for V and 0 bases for J; bases not matched to a gene: 9.

This clonotype appeared many times. The V gene is TRBV5-1, the J gene TRBJ2-5; 7 bases align to TRBD1. Germline values: CDR1 SGHRS, CDR2 YFSETQ. After removal of 1 base from V and 3 bases from J, the junction contained 3 bases not matched to a gene. CDR3 size: 14 residues. Here the CDR3 DNA reads TGCGCCAGCAGCTTGACAGGGGCTGAAGAGACCCAGTACTTC. It translates to CASSLTGAEETQYF.

DNA for the CDR3: TGTGCCAGCAGCTTACTGGGGGAAAGTGAGACCCAGTACTTC. Its translation: CASSLLGESETQYF. The genes are TRBV7-9 and TRBJ2-5; tentatively, D is TRBD1 or TRBD2 (5 bases each). Germline V gene sequence: CDR1 SEHNR, CDR2 FQNEAQ (reference sequence). CDR3 size: 14 residues. Trimming removed 2 bases at V and 5 bases at J, with 12 bases between. Based on the CDR3 plus reference TRBV7-9 and TRBJ2-5, the full variable domain is DTGVSQNPRHKITKRGQNVTFRCDPISEHNRLYWYRQTLGQGPEFLTYFQNEAQLEKSRLLSDRFSAERPKGSFSTLEIQRTEQGDSAMYLCASSLLGESETQYFGPGTRLLVL.

In this sample, this clonotype turned up a few times. The chain recombines TRBV12-3 or TRBV12-4 with TRBJ2-3; D possibly corresponds to TRBD1 (5 bases). V was pared by 1 base and J by 6 bases, with 8 bases between. The CDR3 consists of 13 residues. The CDR3 here is CASSLEGWDTQYF. DNA for the CDR3: TGTGCCAGCAGTTTAGAGGGGTGGGATACGCAGTATTTT.

This clonotype came up once. The chain is built from TRBV6-1 and TRBJ2-7; either TRBD1 or TRBD2 may fit D (5 bases each). This CDR3 is built from 18 residues. Germline CDR1 is MNHNS and CDR2 is SASEGT. Trimming removed 7 bases at V and 2 bases at J, with 27 bases between. CDR3 residues: CASTIIALPWDPTYEQYF. The CDR3 region has the DNA TGTGCCAGCACTATTATTGCCCTCCCCTGGGACCCAACCTACGAGCAGTACTTC.

This clonotype was picked up a small number of times. The CDR3 region has the DNA TGTGCCACCAGCTCCGGGACAGGGGTGAATCAGCCCCAGCATTTT. Amino acids: CATSSGTGVNQPQHF. This chain joins TRBV15 and TRBJ1-5; 10 bases map to TRBD1. Germline CDR1 reads LNHNV; CDR2 reads YYDKDF (reference sequence). J gave up 4 bases and V 5 bases, and 5 bases lay outside the gene matches. The CDR3 consists of 15 residues.

J is TRBJ2-1 and V is TRBV20-1, with D perhaps matching TRBD2 (5 bases). The CDR3 spans 14 residues. Germline CDR1 and CDR2: DFQATT and SNEGSKA (reference sequence). Trimming left V 6 bases short and J 5 bases short, with 17 bases between. The CDR3 here is CSAEGTSYNNEQFF. Here the CDR3 DNA reads TGCAGTGCCGAGGGAACCTCCTACAACAATGAGCAGTTCTTC.